These 23 T cell receptor beta chains were sequenced from one sample in a study of blood T cells in healthy people across ages (dated by TCRdb to the mid-2010s). Library prep was done by 5' RACE. These reads were obtained on an Illumina HiSeq 2500. A second PCR of roughly 7 to 12 cycles was performed with a sample-barcoded 5' primer and a J-beta primer mix. TCRdb reran the public reads through fastp at Q25 and MiXCR, keeping productive beta chains. Rows with one shared CDR3 protein collapse into an entry with the most common genes and DNA. This sample comprises around 1,000,000 distinct CDR3 sequences, 35% to 40% of them detected only once. 13% of the sample rests with the top ten. The sequenced material came from blood. All receptors come from a man in his late teens or twenties in good health.

V gene TRBV2 combines with J gene TRBJ2-3, with D possibly matching TRBD2 (5 bases). Trimming took 8 bases from V and 2 from J, leaving 14 bases between them. The germline V gene has CDR1 SNHLY and CDR2 FYNNEI. CDR3 length: 14 amino acids. CDR3 in DNA: TGTGCCAGCCTAGTGAGGGTCACCACAGATACGCAGTATTTT. Amino acids: CASLVRVTTDTQYF.

V usage is TRBV24-1 and J usage is TRBJ1-2; D is ambiguous. The CDR3 contains 14 residues. From germline, CDR1 is KGHDR and CDR2 SFDVKD. V was clipped by 5 bases and J by 5 bases, with 14 bases between them. The CDR3 here is CATSAGPSQYGYTF. CDR3 nucleotide sequence: TGTGCCACCAGTGCGGGTCCCTCCCAATATGGCTACACCTTC.

The CDR3 loop reads CSASGTLNTEAFF. In DNA, the CDR3 is TGCAGTGCTAGTGGCACTCTGAACACTGAAGCTTTCTTT. The rearrangement joins TRBV20-1 to TRBJ1-1; D unclear. Germline values: CDR1 DFQATT, CDR2 SNEGSKA (reference sequence). The length of the CDR3 is 13 residues. V was cut by 3 bases and J by 0 bases, with 8 bases left in between.

This clonotype was counted ten times or more. V usage is TRBV27 and J usage is TRBJ2-5; 7 nucleotides line up with TRBD1. V dropped 4 bases and J dropped 0; count of bases not matched to a gene: 2. Germline V gene lookup returns CDR1 MNHEY and CDR2 SMNVEV (reference sequence). The CDR3 spans 14 residues. Here the CDR3 reads CASSSQGYQETQYF. As DNA, the CDR3 is TGTGCCAGCAGTTCACAGGGGTACCAAGAGACCCAGTACTTC.

This clonotype occurred a few times. The J gene is TRBJ1-4, the V gene TRBV12-3 or TRBV12-4; a possible D gene is TRBD1 (5 bases). CDR3 length: 16 residues. Between the trimmed V and J ends, which lost 5 bases and 2 bases, there was a span of 15 bases. The DNA of the CDR3 is TGTGCCAGCAGTCTGGACTACGGGGGGACTAATGAAAAACTGTTTTTT. Translated: CASSLDYGGTNEKLFF.

The chain is built from TRBV7-9 and TRBJ1-2, with a weak D call TRBD1 (5 bases). The germline gives CDR1 SEHNR, CDR2 FQNEAQ (reference sequence). V lost 11 bases and J lost 0, with 19 bases in between. The CDR3 sequence is 15 residues long. The CDR3: CAVGRAGVANYGYTF. CDR3 in DNA: TGTGCCGTCGGCCGTGCGGGGGTTGCTAACTATGGCTACACCTTC.

This clonotype was observed a handful of times. The chain employs TRBV6-6 and TRBJ2-7; D perhaps matches TRBD2 (5 bases). The J call is in doubt because the DNA end fits TRBJ2-5 better. The CDR3 totals 14 residues. The V gene's germline CDR1 is MNHNY and CDR2 SVGAGI (reference sequence). The CDR3 sequence is CASSYSRGLETQYF. The CDR3 bases are TGTGCCAGCAGTTACTCCCGGGGTCTGGAGACCCAGTACTTC.

This chain uses TRBV10-3 with TRBJ2-6; the D is unclear. The germline gives CDR1 ENHRY, CDR2 SYGVKD. V was cut by 2 bases and J by 1 base, with 12 bases left in between. The CDR3 consists of 17 residues. The CDR3 reads CAISEAFERSGANVLTF. DNA for the CDR3: TGTGCCATCAGTGAGGCGTTCGAAAGATCTGGGGCCAACGTCCTGACTTTC.

This clonotype came up a few times. J is TRBJ1-2 and V is TRBV27, with no clear D. V was cut by 4 bases and J by 8 bases, with 14 bases left in between. Germline values: CDR1 MNHEY, CDR2 SMNVEV (reference sequence). The CDR3 runs to 13 residues. CDR3 protein: CASSSRPLRGYTF. CDR3 bases: TGTGCCAGCAGTTCAAGGCCCCTACGGGGCTACACCTTC.

The chain has TRBV6-1 and TRBJ1-1; TRBD1 might be the D (5 bases). V lost 5 bases and J 8 bases, leaving 12 bases between the germline ends. The CDR3 runs 12 residues. The V gene's germline CDR1 is MNHNS and CDR2 SASEGT. The CDR3 loop is CASSRLTDEAFF. In DNA, the CDR3 is TGTGCCAGCAGTAGACTGACAGACGAAGCTTTCTTT.

V gene TRBV6-5 combines with J gene TRBJ1-3; D is unresolved. Germline lookup yields CDR1 MNHEY and CDR2 SVGAGI. The CDR3 has 14 residues. V lost 6 bases to trimming and J lost 4 bases, with 13 bases between them. CDR3 in DNA: TGTGCCAGCAGCCCCGGGTCCCAGGGAAACACCATATATTTT. It specifies CASSPGSQGNTIYF.

Only a few counts were recorded for this clonotype. The chain employs TRBV4-3 and TRBJ2-1, with D perhaps matching TRBD1 (6 bases). The closer fit of TRBJ2-7 to the DNA end suggests the J call may be wrong. The V gene's germline CDR1 is LGHNA and CDR2 YSLEER. The CDR3 covers 18 residues. CDR3 in DNA: TGCGCCAGCAGCCAAGATTGGACAGAAGTAAGCTCCTACAATGAGCAGTACTTC. Translating gives CASSQDWTEVSSYNEQYF.

The chain is built from TRBV7-2 and TRBJ1-5; D call uncertain. Trimming shortened V by 5 bases and J by 5 bases, and 19 bases separated the two germline ends. The CDR3 is made up of 16 amino acids. The germline V gene has CDR1 SGHTA and CDR2 FQGNSA. In DNA form, the CDR3 reads TGTGCCAGCAGCCATTACTCGTCCAGGTCTGATCAGCCCCAGCATTTT. This translates into CASSHYSSRSDQPQHF.

The rearrangement uses TRBV5-5 and TRBJ2-2; either TRBD1 or TRBD2 may fit D (6 bases each). The CDR3 runs 16 residues. Per the germline V gene, CDR1 is SGHKS and CDR2 is YYEKEE (reference sequence). The ends were cut back, 0 bases at V and 7 bases at J, with 16 bases in the middle. The CDR3 DNA reads TGTGCCAGCAGCTTGGAGGGGGGTCCGGCCTTCGGGGAGCTGTTTTTT. This encodes CASSLEGGPAFGELFF. The variable domain in full, completed from reference TRBV5-5 and TRBJ2-2, reads DAGVTQSPTHLIKTRGQQVTLRCSPISGHKSVSWYQQVLGQGPQFIFQYYEKEERGRGNFPDRFSARQFPNYSSELNVNALLLGDSALYLCASSLEGGPAFGELFFGEGSRLTVL.

This chain uses TRBV6-5 with TRBJ1-1; 8 bases are a match to TRBD1. The CDR3 is 14 amino acids. The V gene end was trimmed by 5 bases and the J gene end by 5 bases; junction bases not matched to a gene: 7. Per the germline V gene, CDR1 is MNHEY and CDR2 is SVGAGI. In DNA form, the CDR3 reads TGTGCCAGCAGTAAAGGACAGGGTATAACTGAAGCTTTCTTT. It codes for CASSKGQGITEAFF.

The chain uses TRBV4-1 and TRBJ2-7, with D perhaps matching TRBD1 (6 bases). Deletions cut 0 bases from V and 1 base from J, with 13 bases between. There are 16 residues in the CDR3. The germline V gene has CDR1 MGHRA and CDR2 YSYEKL. The CDR3 region has the DNA TGCGCCAGCAGCCAAGAATCCCAGGGGAGTTCCTACGAGCAGTACTTC. Translation gives CASSQESQGSSYEQYF.

The chain carries TRBV19 and TRBJ2-2; no clear D gene. The CDR3 is 12 amino acids. V was clipped by 7 bases and J by 2 bases, with 5 bases between them. Germline assignment: CDR1 LNHDA and CDR2 SQIVND (reference sequence). This CDR3 reads CASIHNTGELFF. Here the CDR3 DNA reads TGTGCCAGTATACATAACACCGGGGAGCTGTTTTTT.

This clonotype was found a few times. V is TRBV20-1 and J is TRBJ2-7, with TRBD1 as a possible D gene (6 bases). Germline assignment: CDR1 DFQATT and CDR2 SNEGSKA (reference sequence). V lost 3 bases and J 3 bases, leaving 15 bases between the germline ends. The CDR3 is made up of 14 amino acids. CDR3 nucleotides: TGCAGTGCTAGTTCGAGAGGGGGTTACTACGAGCAGTACTTC. Its protein product is CSASSRGGYYEQYF.

The chain couples TRBV5-1 to TRBJ2-7, with TRBD2 matching 8 bases. The V and J ends lost 4 bases and 4 bases, in that order; junction bases with no gene match: 13. Germline V gene data show CDR1 as SGHRS and CDR2 as YFSETQ. This CDR3 region has 16 residues. CDR3 in DNA: TGCGCCAGCAGCCAAAACCCCGGGACTAGGGGTTACGAGCAGTACTTC. Its protein product is CASSQNPGTRGYEQYF.

This clonotype appeared a single time. The chain joins TRBV6-5 to TRBJ2-3, with D perhaps TRBD2 (6 bases). Trimming removed 6 bases at V and 0 bases at J, with 10 bases between. Germline CDR1 MNHEY, CDR2 SVGAGI. This CDR3 has 14 residues. The CDR3: CASRPEGSTDTQYF. CDR3 sequence (DNA): TGTGCCAGCAGACCGGAGGGTAGCACAGATACGCAGTATTTT.

This clonotype has just one count. Mismatch with germline at one junction end may stem from a read error. V gene TRBV5-6 combines with J gene TRBJ1-1; D unresolved. Germline CDR1 and CDR2: SGHDT and YYEEEE. CDR3 length: 12 residues. In DNA, the CDR3 is TGTGTCAGCAGCTATTGGAGCACTGAAGCTTTCTTT. It is translated as CVSSYWSTEAFF. Supplemented by reference TRBV5-6 and TRBJ1-1, the full variable domain reads DAGVTQSPTHLIKTRGQQVTLRCSPKSGHDTVSWYQQALGQGPQFIFQYYEEEERQRGNFPDRFSGHQFPNYSSELNVNALLLGDSALYLCVSSYWSTEAFFGQGTRLTVV.

J is TRBJ2-7 and V is TRBV27; 8 positions match TRBD1. Germline V gene sequence: CDR1 MNHEY, CDR2 SMNVEV (reference sequence). The V gene end was trimmed by 5 bases and the J gene end by 2 bases; junction bases not matched to a gene: 8. The CDR3 runs to 15 residues. CDR3 region: CASSPQGASAYEQYF. The CDR3 nucleotides are TGTGCCAGCAGTCCGCAGGGGGCTAGCGCCTACGAGCAGTACTTC.

This clonotype was seen only once. The rearrangement links TRBV3-1 to TRBJ1-2; no clear D gene. In germline, CDR1 is LGHDT, CDR2 YNNKEL (reference sequence). Trimming removed 0 bases at V and 0 bases at J, with 14 bases between. The CDR3 is 17 amino acids. This CDR3 is CASSQERAGGANYGYTF. CDR3 nucleotides: TGTGCCAGCAGCCAAGAACGAGCAGGAGGCGCTAACTATGGCTACACCTTC.